The 8 T cell receptor beta chains reported below all come from one sample, sequenced in a study of beta chain features in type 1 diabetes. The antigens for these receptors are not known. Expressed TCRB transcripts were sequenced, since all the RNA that had been isolated was reverse transcribed. Assay used: immunoSEQ multiplex PCR; TCRdb lists only in-frame clones, some missing. This table has 250,000 to 350,000 clones, over 12% appearing once. Notes on the study in general: For Type 1 diabetes patients, all four CD4+ subsets carried TCRB CDR3s that were moderately but significantly shorter.

The material sequenced was naive CD4+ T cells from blood. These TCRs come from a young man with type 1 diabetes.

This chain uses TRBV10-3 with TRBJ2-4, with D unresolved. CDR1 ENHRY and CDR2 SYGVKD come from the germline V gene. The CDR3 covers 14 residues. V was cut by 3 bases and J by 10 bases, with 16 bases left in between. In DNA, the CDR3 is TGTGCCATCAGTGATCTATCCGTCTCCGCTATTCAGTACTTC. Translating gives CAISDLSVSAIQYF.

The J gene is TRBJ2-5, the V gene TRBV18; weak D call: TRBD1 (6 bases). V lost 3 bases and J 7 bases, leaving 9 bases between the germline ends. Per germline, CDR1 KGHSH and CDR2 LQKENI. The CDR3 extends over 12 amino acids. The chain's CDR3 is CASSPLGGTQYF. The CDR3 DNA follows: TGTGCCAGCTCACCCCTAGGGGGGACCCAGTACTTC.

This clone was observed a few times. The chain couples TRBV18 to TRBJ1-1; 8 nucleotides match TRBD1. V gave up 5 bases and J gave up 7 bases; unmatched junction bases: 6. In germline, CDR1 is KGHSH, CDR2 LQKENI. The CDR3 spans 13 residues. This CDR3 reads CASSEGQVIEAFF. CDR3 sequence (DNA): TGTGCCAGCTCAGAGGGACAGGTGATTGAAGCTTTCTTT.

The gene calls are TRBV6-5 and TRBJ2-5; 7 bases agree with TRBD1. The junction had 12 bases not matched to a gene; V was cut back by 6 bases and J by 5 bases. There are 15 residues in the CDR3. Germline loops: CDR1 MNHEY, CDR2 SVGAGI. The CDR3 protein is CASSWSVRGQETQYF. CDR3 coding DNA: TGTGCCAGCAGCTGGTCCGTCAGGGGACAGGAGACCCAGTACTTC.

The V gene is TRBV10-3, the J gene TRBJ2-3; 11 nucleotides agree with TRBD1. This CDR3 has 17 amino acids. V trimming: 5 bases; J trimming: 2 bases; junction bases outside the gene matches: 9. CDR1 and CDR2 from the germline V gene are ENHRY and SYGVKD. In DNA form, the CDR3 reads TGTGCCATCAGTACAAGCGACGGACAGGGGGCCACAGATACGCAGTATTTT. It specifies CAISTSDGQGATDTQYF.

The chain combines TRBV2 with TRBJ2-3, with a possible D match to TRBD2 (6 bases). V dropped 6 bases and J dropped 3 bases, with 10 bases sitting between them. This CDR3 spans 13 amino acids. Germline V lookup: CDR1 SNHLY, CDR2 FYNNEI. The CDR3 spells CASRRRETDTQYF. CDR3 nucleotide sequence: TGTGCCAGCAGACGCCGGGAGACAGATACGCAGTATTTT.

This clone was seen a few times. This chain connects TRBV9 to TRBJ2-7; 9 bases are shared with TRBD2. Germline CDR1 is SGDLS and CDR2 is YYNGEE. The length of the CDR3 is 16 residues. V shed 4 bases, J shed 5 bases, and the junction held 13 bases outside the gene matches. CDR3 sequence (DNA): TGTGCCAGCAGCCGGGCGGGGGGGCCACCTGGCCACGAGCAGTACTTC. This translates into CASSRAGGPPGHEQYF.

This chain links TRBV19 with TRBJ1-2; TRBD1 aligns across 8 bases. After removal of 6 bases from V and 8 bases from J, the junction contained 14 bases not matched to a gene. This CDR3 has 15 residues. Germline CDR1 reads LNHDA; CDR2 reads SQIVND (reference sequence). CDR3 nucleotide sequence: TGTGCCAGTAGACCTGGGACAGGAAGTATGGGAGGCTACACCTTC. It is translated as CASRPGTGSMGGYTF.